These T cell receptor beta chains were read from a single sample in a study of Ad26.COV2.S vaccination and SARS-CoV-2 variants. This table comes from immunoSEQ multiplex PCR, and its TCRdb copy is limited to in-frame clones, with some not included. The table records about 420,000 clones, roughly 88% of them present only once. The sequencing here drew on peripheral blood, taken in a trial of Ad26.COV2.S vaccine versus placebo. These receptor sequences come from a person aged 18 to 59 who received the Ad26.COV2.S COVID-19 vaccine or a placebo. Both conserved end residues are part of each CDR3. The D gene is left open where the match is weak. Rows may omit the clone size; those that give it use once, few, many or a size class.

J gene: TRBJ2-7; clone size: -; V gene: TRBV6-6; D gene: -; CDR3 DNA: TGTGCCAGCCTAGGGGACTACGAGCAGTACTTC; CDR3 protein: CASLGDYEQYF
J gene: TRBJ2-7; clone size: once; V gene: TRBV13; D gene: -; CDR3 DNA: TGTGCCAGCAGCTTAATGGTGACAGGCTCCAGATACGAGCAGTACTTC; CDR3 protein: CASSLMVTGSRYEQYF
J gene: TRBJ2-7; clone size: -; V gene: TRBV7-8; D gene: -; CDR3 DNA: TGTGCCAGCAACAACGCCCGGGACTACGAGCAGTACTTC; CDR3 protein: CASNNARDYEQYF
J gene: TRBJ1-1; clone size: -; V gene: TRBV7-2; D gene: -; CDR3 DNA: TGTGCCAGCAGCTACCGTCCCGGAGGGAGCACTGAAGCTTTCTTT; CDR3 protein: CASSYRPGGSTEAFF
J gene: TRBJ2-1; clone size: -; V gene: TRBV6-1; D gene: -; CDR3 DNA: TGTGCCAGCAGTGAATTCTCCTACAATGAGCAGTTCTTC; CDR3 protein: CASSEFSYNEQFF
J gene: TRBJ2-1; clone size: -; V gene: TRBV11-2; D gene: TRBD2; CDR3 DNA: TGTGCCAGCAGCCCCAACTTACTAGCGGTCTACAATGAGCAGTTCTTC; CDR3 protein: CASSPNLLAVYNEQFF
J gene: TRBJ2-2; clone size: -; V gene: TRBV9; D gene: -; CDR3 DNA: TGTGCCAGCAGTTTCCGCAGCGGGCCCACCGGGGAGCTGTTTTTT; CDR3 protein: CASSFRSGPTGELFF
J gene: TRBJ2-2; clone size: -; V gene: TRBV7-2; D gene: -; CDR3 DNA: TGTGCCAGCAGCTCGGGCTTCGTCATCGGGGAGCTGTTTTTT; CDR3 protein: CASSSGFVIGELFF
J gene: TRBJ1-1; clone size: few; V gene: TRBV7-3; D gene: -; CDR3 DNA: TGTGCCCTATATAGGGGGAACACTGAAGCTTTCTTT; CDR3 protein: CALYRGNTEAFF
J gene: TRBJ2-7; clone size: -; V gene: TRBV28; D gene: TRBD1; CDR3 DNA: TGTGCCAGCAGTCGACAGGGCCCCTACGAGCAGTACTTC; CDR3 protein: CASSRQGPYEQYF
J gene: TRBJ2-5; clone size: -; V gene: TRBV6-6; D gene: -; CDR3 DNA: TGTGCCAGCAGTTACTCCCAGGGGGGGGTGAACTTC; CDR3 protein: CASSYSQGGVNF
J gene: TRBJ2-7; clone size: -; V gene: TRBV10-3; D gene: -; CDR3 DNA: TGTGCCATCAGTGAGGGACCCAGGACGGGACGCTACGAGCAGTACTTC; CDR3 protein: CAISEGPRTGRYEQYF
J gene: TRBJ2-7; clone size: -; V gene: TRBV7-9; D gene: -; CDR3 DNA: TGTGCCAGCAGCTCCAGGGGTCGCAGCGACGAGCAGTACTTC; CDR3 protein: CASSSRGRSDEQYF
J gene: TRBJ2-5; clone size: once; V gene: TRBV6-1; D gene: TRBD1; CDR3 DNA: TGTGCCAGCAGTGAAGCGATAGGACAGGGACAGACCCAGTACTTC; CDR3 protein: CASSEAIGQGQTQYF
J gene: TRBJ1-6; clone size: -; V gene: TRBV6-5; D gene: TRBD1; CDR3 DNA: TGTGCCAGCAGTAGACAGGGGGCGAGGTCACCCCTCCACTTT; CDR3 protein: CASSRQGARSPLHF
J gene: TRBJ2-7; clone size: -; V gene: TRBV9; D gene: -; CDR3 DNA: TGTGCCAGCAGCGTAGAGGCCGCTGTTCTGGACGAGCAGTACTTC; CDR3 protein: CASSVEAAVLDEQYF
J gene: TRBJ2-2; clone size: -; V gene: TRBV11-2; D gene: -; CDR3 DNA: TGTGCCAGCAGCCGGATAACGTCTAACACCGGGGAGCTGTTTTTT; CDR3 protein: CASSRITSNTGELFF
J gene: TRBJ2-1; clone size: -; V gene: TRBV7-2; D gene: -; CDR3 DNA: TGTGCCAGCAGCACAGGAGGGGGGGGCAATGAGCAGTTCTTC; CDR3 protein: CASSTGGGGNEQFF
J gene: TRBJ1-6; clone size: -; V gene: TRBV19; D gene: -; CDR3 DNA: TGTGCCAGTACCCCCACAGGAGAGAATTCACCCCTCCACTTT; CDR3 protein: CASTPTGENSPLHF
J gene: TRBJ2-7; clone size: -; V gene: TRBV10-1; D gene: TRBD1; CDR3 DNA: TGCGCCAGCAGCGCGGGGACAGGGGGCCACTACGAGCAGTACTTC; CDR3 protein: CASSAGTGGHYEQYF
J gene: TRBJ1-4; clone size: -; V gene: TRBV30; D gene: -; CDR3 DNA: TGTGCCTGGAGTTTCGGAACGGAGAATGAAAAACTGTTTTTT; CDR3 protein: CAWSFGTENEKLFF
J gene: TRBJ1-3; clone size: -; V gene: TRBV5-4; D gene: -; CDR3 DNA: TGTGCCAGCAGGTCACAGGGCTCTGGAAACACCATATATTTT; CDR3 protein: CASRSQGSGNTIYF
J gene: TRBJ2-5; clone size: -; V gene: TRBV7-2; D gene: -; CDR3 DNA: TGTGCCAGCAGCTTAGCGGGGCAGCTAGAGACCCAGTACTTC; CDR3 protein: CASSLAGQLETQYF
J gene: TRBJ2-3; clone size: -; V gene: TRBV5-4; D gene: TRBD2; CDR3 DNA: TGTGCCAGCAGCCCGGATTTAGCGGGGGGAAGAACAGATACGCAGTATTTT; CDR3 protein: CASSPDLAGGRTDTQYF
J gene: TRBJ1-1; clone size: few; V gene: TRBV28; D gene: -; CDR3 DNA: TGTGCCAGCAGTTTCAAGGGGAACACTGAAGCTTTCTTT; CDR3 protein: CASSFKGNTEAFF
J gene: TRBJ2-7; clone size: -; V gene: TRBV3-1/TRBV3-2; D gene: -; CDR3 DNA: TGTGCCAGCAGCCAACAGACAGGGAGGTTCGACGAGCAGTACTTC; CDR3 protein: CASSQQTGRFDEQYF
J gene: TRBJ2-7; clone size: -; V gene: TRBV12-3/TRBV12-4; D gene: -; CDR3 DNA: TGTGCCAGCACCCTTGAGGGTAACGAGCAGTACTTC; CDR3 protein: CASTLEGNEQYF
J gene: TRBJ2-3; clone size: once; V gene: TRBV15; D gene: TRBD1; CDR3 DNA: TGTGCCACCAGCAGAGATAGTCCAGGGGGCCACGCAGATACGCAGTATTTT; CDR3 protein: CATSRDSPGGHADTQYF
J gene: TRBJ1-1; clone size: few; V gene: TRBV2; D gene: -; CDR3 DNA: TGTGCCAGCAGTGAAAGACGGGAGAACACTGAAGCTTTCTTT; CDR3 protein: CASSERRENTEAFF
J gene: TRBJ2-3; clone size: -; V gene: TRBV18; D gene: -; CDR3 DNA: TGTGCCAGCTCACCACCACTAGCAGGAGATACGCAGTATTTT; CDR3 protein: CASSPPLAGDTQYF
J gene: TRBJ1-4; clone size: few; V gene: TRBV2; D gene: -; CDR3 DNA: TGTGCCAGTCTCCGCGGGGAGGGTGATGAAAAACTGTTTTTT; CDR3 protein: CASLRGEGDEKLFF
J gene: TRBJ2-6; clone size: -; V gene: TRBV4-3; D gene: -; CDR3 DNA: TGCGCCAGCAGTCGTAGCTCTGGGGCCAACGTCCTGACTTTC; CDR3 protein: CASSRSSGANVLTF
J gene: TRBJ1-5; clone size: -; V gene: TRBV19; D gene: -; CDR3 DNA: TGTGCCAGTAAGCGGGGGGCGAATAGCAATCAGCCCCAGCATTTT; CDR3 protein: CASKRGANSNQPQHF
J gene: TRBJ2-5; clone size: -; V gene: TRBV12-3/TRBV12-4; D gene: -; CDR3 DNA: TGTGCCAGCAGTTTGGGAGAGACCCAGTACTTC; CDR3 protein: CASSLGETQYF
J gene: TRBJ1-2; clone size: -; V gene: TRBV12-3/TRBV12-4; D gene: -; CDR3 DNA: TGTGCCAGCAGTTTTCAAGGGGGCTATGGCTACACCTTC; CDR3 protein: CASSFQGGYGYTF
J gene: TRBJ1-2; clone size: -; V gene: TRBV5-7; D gene: -; CDR3 DNA: TGTGCCAGCAGCAGGGACACTCCGGGGGATGGCTACACCTTC; CDR3 protein: CASSRDTPGDGYTF
J gene: TRBJ1-2; clone size: -; V gene: TRBV5-4; D gene: -; CDR3 DNA: TGTGCCAGCAGCTTGCGTGGCACTCCTGGGGGCTACACCTTC; CDR3 protein: CASSLRGTPGGYTF
J gene: TRBJ2-7; clone size: -; V gene: TRBV4-3; D gene: TRBD1; CDR3 DNA: TGCGCCAGCAGCCAAGGGACAGGGAACTACGAGCAGTACTTC; CDR3 protein: CASSQGTGNYEQYF
J gene: TRBJ1-1; clone size: -; V gene: TRBV30; D gene: -; CDR3 DNA: TGTGCCGAGAGCGGGGAAGGACGCACTGAAGCTTTCTTT; CDR3 protein: CAESGEGRTEAFF
J gene: TRBJ1-5; clone size: -; V gene: TRBV19; D gene: TRBD1; CDR3 DNA: TGTGCCAGTAGTCTCCGACAGGGTAGGGTCCCCGGTCAGCCCCAGCATTTT; CDR3 protein: CASSLRQGRVPGQPQHF